These 21 T cell receptor beta chains came from one sample sequenced in a study of monozygotic twins with cystic fibrosis. Some clones are missing from TCRdb's copy, which holds only in-frame ones; the method was immunoSEQ multiplex PCR. The data contain around 9,500 clones, 98% of them seen just once; the ten biggest clones take up 0.2% to 0.3%. Sequenced material: blood. All receptors come from a girl aged 2-10 years with cystic fibrosis.

The table lists this clone with a count of one. V is TRBV5-4 and J is TRBJ2-3; no clear D. Trimming removed 4 bases from V and 0 bases from J, with 3 bases in between. CDR1 and CDR2 from the germline V gene are SGHNT and YYREEE (reference sequence). The CDR3 has 12 amino acids. The CDR3 DNA reads TGTGCCAGCAGCCCTAGCACAGATACGCAGTATTTT. It encodes CASSPSTDTQYF.

The rearrangement uses TRBV11-2 and TRBJ2-1, with D uncertain. The germline V gene encodes CDR1 SGHAT and CDR2 FQNNGV. V lost 4 bases, J lost 8 bases, and 6 bases lay in between. This CDR3 is 11 amino acids long. The DNA for the CDR3 is TGTGCCAGCAGCTCCCTCGATGAGCAGTTCTTC. It translates to CASSSLDEQFF. The full variable domain, rest sourced from reference TRBV11-2 and TRBJ2-1, is EAGVAQSPRYKIIEKRQSVAFWCNPISGHATLYWYQQILGQGPKLLIQFQNNGVVDDSQLPKDRFSAERLKGVDSTLKIQPAKLEDSAVYLCASSSLDEQFFGPGTRLTVL.

As DNA, the CDR3 is TGTGCCAGCAGCAGGGTCTTCGGAGAGACCCAGTACTTC. Encoded protein: CASSRVFGETQYF. V usage is TRBV6-4 and J usage is TRBJ2-5; possibly TRBD1 for D (5 bases). The germline V gene has CDR1 MRHNA and CDR2 SNTAGT. The CDR3 contains 13 residues. Trimming took 6 bases from V and 4 from J, leaving 12 bases between them.

This chain connects TRBV5-4 to TRBJ2-3; 10 bases map to TRBD2. CDR1 SGHNT and CDR2 YYREEE come from the germline V gene (reference sequence). The CDR3 is 15 residues long. V shed 4 bases and J 3 bases; nucleotides not matched to a gene: 5. The CDR3 bases are TGTGCCAGCAGCCGAAGCGGGAGGGGGACAGATACGCAGTATTTT. It specifies CASSRSGRGTDTQYF.

The chain links TRBV14 to TRBJ1-4; D is ambiguous. Germline CDR1 and CDR2: SGHDN and FVKESK. The V gene lost 0 bases and the J gene lost 8 bases, with 13 bases spanning the gap. This CDR3 region has 15 residues. The CDR3 coding sequence is TGTGCCAGCAGCCAAGATTTCGGACTCTACGAAAAACTGTTTTTT. Its translation is CASSQDFGLYEKLFF.

The rearrangement joins TRBV6-6 to TRBJ1-5; D gene ambiguous. This CDR3 contains 13 residues. V lost 5 bases and J 6 bases, leaving 11 bases between the germline ends. CDR1 is MNHNY and CDR2 is SVGAGI in the germline V gene (reference sequence). CDR3 DNA: TGTGCCAGCAGTCTAGGGTTCGGTCAGCCCCAGCATTTT. Its protein product is CASSLGFGQPQHF.

The V gene is TRBV11-2, the J gene TRBJ2-7, with 9 bases matching TRBD1. V was clipped by 5 bases and J by 6 bases; unmatched bases: 14. The length of the CDR3 is 16 residues. Germline lookup yields CDR1 SGHAT and CDR2 FQNNGV. CDR3: CASSPGPGTGITEQYF. For the CDR3, the DNA is TGTGCCAGCAGCCCCGGCCCCGGGACAGGGATCACCGAGCAGTACTTC. Filled out from reference TRBV11-2 and TRBJ2-7, the complete variable domain reads EAGVAQSPRYKIIEKRQSVAFWCNPISGHATLYWYQQILGQGPKLLIQFQNNGVVDDSQLPKDRFSAERLKGVDSTLKIQPAKLEDSAVYLCASSPGPGTGITEQYFGPGTRLTVT.

V gene TRBV7-8 combines with J gene TRBJ2-1; 9 bases align to TRBD2. The V gene's germline CDR1 is SGHVS and CDR2 FQNEAQ. With V trimmed by 3 bases and J by 7 bases, 10 bases remained unmatched. The CDR3 is made up of 16 amino acids. The CDR3 loop is CASSLGLAGAPNEQFF. CDR3 DNA sequence: TGTGCCAGCAGCTTGGGTTTAGCGGGAGCGCCGAATGAGCAGTTCTTC.

This clone was observed a single time. The CDR3, as DNA: TGTGCCAGCAGTTCCGTCTTTAGGGAGGGGAAGGGGTCGAAGTTCTTC. Amino acid sequence: CASSSVFREGKGSKFF. The J gene is TRBJ2-1, the V gene TRBV27; 7 bases align to TRBD2. The length of the CDR3 is 16 residues. With 4 bases clipped from V and 14 bases from J, the junction kept 20 bases outside the gene matches. Germline V gene sequence: CDR1 MNHEY, CDR2 SMNVEV (reference sequence).

This rearrangement joins TRBV5-1 to TRBJ2-1; 10 nucleotides align to TRBD2. V shed 4 bases and J 2 bases; nucleotides not matched to a gene: 6. CDR1 and CDR2 from the germline V gene are SGHRS and YFSETQ. This CDR3 has 16 residues. CDR3 region: CASSRMGTSAYNEQFF. The CDR3 DNA reads as TGCGCCAGCAGCCGGATGGGGACTAGCGCCTACAATGAGCAGTTCTTC.

The J gene is TRBJ2-6, the V gene TRBV25-1, with D uncertain. Germline CDR1 reads MGHDK; CDR2 reads SYGVNS. V dropped 4 bases and J dropped 0 bases, with 16 bases sitting between them. The CDR3 has 18 amino acids. The CDR3 region has the DNA TGTGCCAGCAGTGGCCTAGGGCCGCCGACCTCTGGGGCCAACGTCCTGACTTTC. It encodes CASSGLGPPTSGANVLTF.

The gene calls are TRBV2 and TRBJ2-3; D is undetermined. The CDR3 sequence is 15 residues long. Germline CDR1 reads SNHLY; CDR2 reads FYNNEI. V was clipped by 3 bases and J by 1 base, with 11 bases between them. The CDR3 nucleotides read TGTGCCAGCAGTGAGGGCCGGCACGGCACAGATACGCAGTATTTT. Amino acids: CASSEGRHGTDTQYF.

The V and J genes are TRBV7-2 and TRBJ1-1, with D maybe TRBD1 (6 bases). Trimming cost V 0 bases and J 5 bases, with 13 bases left between them. Germline V gives CDR1 SGHTA, CDR2 FQGNSA. This CDR3 has 15 residues. The CDR3 spells CASSLAFRGVTEAFF. The DNA of the CDR3 is TGTGCCAGCAGCTTAGCGTTCAGGGGTGTTACTGAAGCTTTCTTT. Variable domain in full (rest from reference TRBV7-2 and TRBJ1-1): GAGVSQSPSNKVTEKGKDVELRCDPISGHTALYWYRQSLGQGLEFLIYFQGNSAPDKSGLPSDRFSAERTGGSVSTLTIQRTQQEDSAVYLCASSLAFRGVTEAFFGQGTRLTVV.

This clone was observed a single time. J is TRBJ2-3 and V is TRBV5-1; maybe TRBD2 (5 bases). Germline CDR1 and CDR2: SGHRS and YFSETQ. Trimming took 0 bases from V and 1 from J, leaving 12 bases between them. This CDR3 has 16 amino acids. The CDR3 here is CASSLGGGPGTDTQYF. For the CDR3, the DNA is TGCGCCAGCAGCTTGGGCGGCGGGCCCGGCACAGATACGCAGTATTTT.

The rearrangement links TRBV7-2 to TRBJ1-3; D gene uncertain. V was pared by 5 bases and J by 0 bases, with 11 bases between. From germline, CDR1 is SGHTA and CDR2 FQGNSA. This CDR3 is 15 amino acids long. The CDR3 protein is CASSQDRPSGNTIYF. CDR3 in DNA: TGTGCCAGCAGCCAAGACCGACCCTCTGGAAACACCATATATTTT.

The rearrangement uses TRBV7-9 and TRBJ2-5; D gene unclear. Germline V CDR1 and CDR2: SEHNR, FQNEAQ (reference sequence). The CDR3 covers 15 residues. V shed 2 bases and J shed 2 bases, with 12 bases lying between them. CDR3: CASSLWIGDQETQYF. The CDR3 DNA is TGTGCCAGCAGCTTATGGATCGGCGATCAAGAGACCCAGTACTTC.

The chain joins TRBV19 to TRBJ1-4, with no clear D. Trimming cost V 8 bases and J 6 bases, with 13 bases left between them. The CDR3 totals 13 residues. Germline V gene lookup returns CDR1 LNHDA and CDR2 SQIVND (reference sequence). The CDR3 reads CASSRELHEKLFF. The CDR3 DNA reads TGTGCCAGTTCAAGAGAACTTCATGAAAAACTGTTTTTT.

V is TRBV6-6 and J is TRBJ1-1; the D is unclear. Trimming removed 0 bases at V and 1 base at J, with 9 bases between. CDR1 is MNHNY, CDR2 SVGAGI, per germline (reference sequence). The CDR3 is 15 residues long. CDR3 sequence: CASSYSVGGNTEAFF. Written as DNA, the CDR3 is TGTGCCAGCAGTTACTCTGTGGGAGGGAACACTGAAGCTTTCTTT.

The chain links TRBV7-4 to TRBJ2-3; 11 nucleotides align to TRBD2. Germline CDR1 SGHVT, CDR2 SQSDAQ. Losses at the gene ends were 7 bases for V and 4 bases for J; bases not matched to a gene: 4. This CDR3 is built from 14 residues. The CDR3 spells CASTELAGADTQYF. The CDR3 DNA reads as TGTGCCAGCACCGAACTAGCGGGAGCAGATACGCAGTATTTT.

V and J are TRBV5-6 and TRBJ1-1; tentative D call: TRBD1 (6 bases). The CDR3 consists of 15 residues. V gave up 5 bases and J gave up 7 bases, with 21 bases separating them. Germline CDR1 is SGHDT and CDR2 is YYEEEE. CDR3 bases: TGTGCCAGCAGTTTATTGCGGACAGCCTCCATTGAAGCTTTCTTT. This codes for CASSLLRTASIEAFF.

V gene TRBV5-8 combines with J gene TRBJ2-1; D gene unclear. V was shortened by 1 base and J by 6 bases, with 14 bases between the two germline ends. Germline V lookup: CDR1 SGHTS, CDR2 YDEGEE. The CDR3 totals 15 residues. The CDR3 DNA is TGTGCCAGCAGCTTGTGGACCCCGACCCCCAATGAGCAGTTCTTC. Amino acid sequence: CASSLWTPTPNEQFF.